The 10 T cell receptor beta chains in this list originate from one sample, sequenced in a study of CD8+CD57+ T cells in acquired aplastic anemia. All sequencing subjects had displayed CD8+CD57+ cell expansion on flow cytometry. Genomic DNA acted as the template from which TCR beta VDJ combination and CDR3 sequence profiling were carried out. MiXCR was run by TCRdb on the reads, yielding one entry per CDR3 protein. Counted here are around 200,000 distinct CDR3 sequences, around 50% occurring once; the ten biggest clones make up approximately 12%. Sequencing was done on a sample of sorted CD4+, CD8+, or CD8+CD57+ T cells (not recorded which) from PBMCs. These receptor sequences come from a human donor with aplastic anemia.

This clonotype was seen many times. This chain uses TRBV7-2 with TRBJ1-4, with D hard to call. Trimming removed 7 bases from V and 10 bases from J, with 19 bases in between. The CDR3 spans 14 residues. Germline V gene lookup returns CDR1 SGHTA and CDR2 FQGNSA. The CDR3 is CASTNPSTAGKLFF. The CDR3 region has the DNA TGTGCCAGCACAAATCCGTCTACTGCGGGAAAACTGTTTTTT.

This clonotype was detected many times. This chain joins TRBV29-1 and TRBJ2-7; TRBD1 aligns across 12 bases. Germline CDR1 is SQVTM and CDR2 is ANQGSEA. With V trimmed by 6 bases and J by 6 bases, 9 bases remained unmatched. This CDR3 region has 14 residues. This chain's CDR3 is CSVDPGQGAAEQYF. The CDR3 region has the DNA TGCAGCGTCGACCCGGGACAGGGGGCGGCCGAGCAGTACTTC.

J is TRBJ1-2 and V is TRBV29-1, with D perhaps matching TRBD1 (5 bases). The CDR3 runs 10 residues. V lost 4 bases, J lost 7 bases, and 7 bases lay in between. Per germline, CDR1 SQVTM and CDR2 ANQGSEA. In DNA form, the CDR3 reads TGCAGCGTTGGGAGGGGTGGCTACACCTTC. Translated, it gives CSVGRGGYTF.

This clonotype was detected many times. The chain employs TRBV15 and TRBJ2-3; perhaps D is TRBD1 or TRBD2 (5 bases each). Germline values: CDR1 LNHNV, CDR2 YYDKDF (reference sequence). Trimming removed 0 bases at V and 2 bases at J, with 12 bases between. The CDR3 is made up of 16 amino acids. CDR3 residues: CATSRDHTGTTDTQYF. DNA of the CDR3: TGTGCCACCAGCAGAGATCACACTGGGACCACAGATACGCAGTATTTT.

This clonotype came up many times. The rearrangement links TRBV7-9 to TRBJ1-2; 10 positions match TRBD1. CDR1 is SEHNR, CDR2 FQNEAQ, per germline (reference sequence). The CDR3 is 14 residues long. Trimming removed 6 bases from V and 3 bases from J; junction bases left unmatched: 4. Here the CDR3 reads CASRAGTGDYGYTF. The CDR3 DNA follows: TGTGCCAGCAGGGCCGGGACAGGGGACTATGGCTACACCTTC.

The sample holds many counts of this clonotype. This chain joins TRBV6-5 and TRBJ2-3, with D possibly matching TRBD1 (6 bases). This CDR3 has 14 amino acids. Trimming took 2 bases from V and 2 from J, leaving 8 bases between them. Germline V gene lookup returns CDR1 MNHEY and CDR2 SVGAGI. This CDR3 reads CASSYGQSTDTQYF. For the CDR3, the DNA is TGTGCCAGCAGTTACGGACAGTCCACAGATACGCAGTATTTT.

V is TRBV2 and J is TRBJ2-5; weak D call: TRBD1 (6 bases). The CDR3 is made up of 14 amino acids. Trimming removed 9 bases at V and 3 bases at J, with 17 bases between. Germline V gene lookup returns CDR1 SNHLY and CDR2 FYNNEI. As DNA, the CDR3 is TGTGCCAGTAGACAGGTGTGGGACGAAGAGACCCAGTACTTC. Amino acid sequence: CASRQVWDEETQYF.

The chain has TRBV13 and TRBJ1-2; D is possibly TRBD1 (5 bases). This CDR3 region has 14 residues. The germline V gene encodes CDR1 PRHDT and CDR2 FYEKMQ (reference sequence). Trimming removed 1 base from V and 3 bases from J, with 9 bases in between. This chain's CDR3 is CASSLARDDYGYTF. The CDR3 region has the DNA TGTGCCAGCAGCTTAGCGCGGGACGACTATGGCTACACCTTC.

To note about this clonotype: At one boundary the junction diverges from the germline segment, which might be a read error. The chain has TRBV10-2 and TRBJ2-7; D possibly corresponds to TRBD2 (7 bases). Germline CDR1 WSHSY, CDR2 SAAADI. The CDR3 is 15 amino acids. The CDR3 loop is CASNGGGQDSYEQYF. CDR3 in DNA: TGTGCCAGCAATGGGGGGGGCCAAGACTCCTACGAGCAGTACTTC.

This clonotype has only a few counts. The gene calls are TRBV5-1 and TRBJ1-1; D gene unclear. Trimming shortened V by 0 bases and J by 4 bases, and 13 bases separated the two germline ends. The germline V gene has CDR1 SGHRS and CDR2 YFSETQ. The CDR3 covers 15 residues. CDR3 sequence: CASSLGLGWGTEAFF. The CDR3, as DNA: TGCGCCAGCAGCTTGGGATTGGGTTGGGGCACTGAAGCTTTCTTT. Drawing the rest from reference TRBV5-1 and TRBJ1-1, the complete variable domain is KAGVTQTPRYLIKTRGQQVTLSCSPISGHRSVSWYQQTPGQGLQFLFEYFSETQRNKGNFPGRFSGRQFSNSRSEMNVSTLELGDSALYLCASSLGLGWGTEAFFGQGTRLTVV.